This paragraph covers one T cell receptor beta chain sequence. Its antigen remains unknown. This sample was included in a study of cytomegalovirus exposure and HLA in healthy donors. Whole-study findings and limits: About 180 TCR beta chains were listed as cytomegalovirus-associated. Many donors shared some public TCRs, even though most TCR sequences were rare.

Trimming left V 1 base short and J 3 bases short, with 12 bases between. This CDR3 is built from 15 residues. The V gene's germline CDR1 is SEHNR and CDR2 FQNEAQ (reference sequence). Amplification used 60 Vbeta primers and 13 Jbeta primers. TCRdb keeps only in-frame clones here, not all; method: immunoSEQ multiplex PCR. Among 60,000 to 65,000 clones listed, more than 75% were seen once. Donors were nominally healthy when sampled, though unrecorded immune exposures were likely. This clonotype was sampled from a man in his late teens or twenties in good health and CMV-seronegative. Specimen: PBMCs. This chain joins TRBV7-9 and TRBJ2-5; D uncertain. The CDR3 coding sequence is TGTGCCAGCAGCTTAGGCCTTTTGATAGAAGAGACCCAGTACTTC. It encodes CASSLGLLIEETQYF.